Listed here are 3 T cell receptor beta chains from one sample, sequenced in a study of T cells after yellow fever vaccination. TCRdb reanalysed the 5' RACE reads using MiXCR and keeps one entry per CDR3 protein. The data contain approximately 300,000 distinct CDR3 sequences, roughly a tenth of them singletons. The material was CD4+ T cells sorted from PBMCs, obtained 45 days after the yellow fever booster vaccination. The receptors derive from a man aged 18-30 years who received the YFV17D yellow fever vaccine.

This clonotype was picked up a small number of times. V gene TRBV7-8 combines with J gene TRBJ1-5; 8 positions match TRBD1. Germline-derived CDR1 and CDR2 are SGHVS and FQNEAQ. This CDR3 contains 17 residues. The trim removed 4 bases at V and 2 bases at J, leaving 10 bases unmatched. DNA of the CDR3: TGTGCCAGCAGCTCAAGAGACAGGGGAAGGGGCAATCAGCCCCAGCATTTT. Protein: CASSSRDRGRGNQPQHF.

Only a few counts were recorded for this clonotype. The V gene is TRBV7-9, the J gene TRBJ1-4; 9 positions agree with TRBD1. CDR1 and CDR2 from the germline V gene are SEHNR and FQNEAQ (reference sequence). The CDR3 length is 14 residues. After removal of 5 bases from V and 8 bases from J, the junction contained 6 bases not matched to a gene. The CDR3 is CASSQGQGREKLFF. The DNA for the CDR3 is TGTGCCAGCAGCCAGGGACAGGGAAGAGAAAAACTGTTTTTT.

The genes are TRBV5-6 and TRBJ2-3; 8 nucleotides line up with TRBD2. Germline CDR1 SGHDT, CDR2 YYEEEE. CDR3 length equals 17 residues. The ends lost 1 base at V and 2 bases at J; junction bases unmatched: 9. This CDR3 reads CASSLRLAGAYTDTQYF. DNA for the CDR3: TGTGCCAGCAGCTTGCGGCTAGCGGGCGCCTACACAGATACGCAGTATTTT. The full variable domain, with the rest looked up from reference TRBV5-6 and TRBJ2-3, is DAGVTQSPTHLIKTRGQQVTLRCSPKSGHDTVSWYQQALGQGPQFIFQYYEEEERQRGNFPDRFSGHQFPNYSSELNVNALLLGDSALYLCASSLRLAGAYTDTQYFGPGTRLTVL.